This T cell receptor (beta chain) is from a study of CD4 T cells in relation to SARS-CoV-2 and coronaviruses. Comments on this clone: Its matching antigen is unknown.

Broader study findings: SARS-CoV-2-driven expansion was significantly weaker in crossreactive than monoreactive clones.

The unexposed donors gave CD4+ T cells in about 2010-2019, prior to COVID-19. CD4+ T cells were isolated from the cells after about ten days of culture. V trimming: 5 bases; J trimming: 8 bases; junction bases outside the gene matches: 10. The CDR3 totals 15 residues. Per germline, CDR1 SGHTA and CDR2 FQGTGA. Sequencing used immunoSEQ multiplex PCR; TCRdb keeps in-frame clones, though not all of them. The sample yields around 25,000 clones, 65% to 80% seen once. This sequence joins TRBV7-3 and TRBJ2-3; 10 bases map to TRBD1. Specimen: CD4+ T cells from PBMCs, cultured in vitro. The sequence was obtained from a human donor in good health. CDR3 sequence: CASSAGTGVLGTQYF. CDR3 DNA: TGTGCCAGCAGCGCCGGGACAGGGGTCTTGGGTACGCAGTATTTT.